Listed below are T cell receptor beta chains from one sample, sequenced in a study of blood T cell repertoires in COVID-19. Assay: immunoSEQ multiplex PCR; the TCRdb copy retains only in-frame clones and omits some. Counted here are some 110,000 clones, roughly 80% occurring once; the ten biggest clones make up more than 3%. The specimen was peripheral blood. These receptor sequences come from a woman older than 75 with active or convalescent COVID-19. Each CDR3 is given with its conserved first and last residue. Fields, in order: V gene, J gene, CDR3 protein.

v_gene: TRBV30; j_gene: TRBJ1-1; CDR3aa: CAGLHRGGAFF
v_gene: TRBV9; j_gene: TRBJ2-7; CDR3aa: CASSAGQFNYEQYF
v_gene: TRBV7-9; j_gene: TRBJ1-2; CDR3aa: CASSASNYGYTF
v_gene: TRBV29-1; j_gene: TRBJ2-3; CDR3aa: CSVETSGWGDTQYF
v_gene: TRBV7-2; j_gene: TRBJ2-5; CDR3aa: CASSPSGTSWISGTQYF
v_gene: TRBV24-1; j_gene: TRBJ1-3; CDR3aa: CATSDSRSGNTIYF
v_gene: TRBV2; j_gene: TRBJ1-2; CDR3aa: CASKEDGTGGYTF
v_gene: TRBV28; j_gene: TRBJ1-2; CDR3aa: CASSLQGNYGYTF
v_gene: TRBV12-5; j_gene: TRBJ2-1; CDR3aa: CASGKGQTYNEQFF
v_gene: TRBV5-1; j_gene: TRBJ1-1; CDR3aa: CASSSNRWGDTEAFF
v_gene: TRBV27; j_gene: TRBJ2-7; CDR3aa: CASSLGRTYEQYF
v_gene: TRBV3-1/TRBV3-2; j_gene: TRBJ1-1; CDR3aa: CASSHSGQGNTEAFF
v_gene: TRBV12-3/TRBV12-4; j_gene: TRBJ1-3; CDR3aa: CASSPQGGNTIYF
v_gene: TRBV27; j_gene: TRBJ1-2; CDR3aa: CASSLTGGHYGYTF
v_gene: TRBV24-1; j_gene: TRBJ1-5; CDR3aa: CATSDSRAGLNQPQHF
v_gene: TRBV6-2/TRBV6-3; j_gene: TRBJ1-6; CDR3aa: CASSYDRDRERWGNSPLHF
v_gene: TRBV27; j_gene: TRBJ1-6; CDR3aa: CASSGVSGRNPLHF
v_gene: TRBV5-4; j_gene: TRBJ1-4; CDR3aa: CASSKQGGGEKLFF
v_gene: TRBV5-1; j_gene: TRBJ1-4; CDR3aa: CASSSRSPGQGREKLFF
v_gene: TRBV12-3/TRBV12-4; j_gene: TRBJ2-5; CDR3aa: CASSLAPPGTQYF
v_gene: TRBV9; j_gene: TRBJ2-1; CDR3aa: CASSRTSGGADEQFF
v_gene: TRBV7-9; j_gene: TRBJ2-3; CDR3aa: CASSLARGVGTDTQYF
v_gene: TRBV18; j_gene: TRBJ2-2; CDR3aa: CASSNRQGASTGELFF
v_gene: TRBV27; j_gene: TRBJ1-1; CDR3aa: CASSLRGGTEAFF
v_gene: TRBV5-1; j_gene: TRBJ2-7; CDR3aa: CASSLGTGTYEQYF
v_gene: TRBV28; j_gene: TRBJ2-7; CDR3aa: CASSLYMGGGFYEQYF
v_gene: TRBV28; j_gene: TRBJ2-1; CDR3aa: CASSSPSGGASNEQFF